The 26 T cell receptor beta chains given below trace back to one sample, sequenced in a study of shared clonotypes between healthy human individuals. The assay was immunoSEQ multiplex PCR, and TCRdb's table has in-frame clones only and misses some. The top ten clones hold about 0.45% of a sample with 1.5 million to 1.9 million clones, 95% to 99% of them seen once. The source material was naive CD4+ T cells sorted from blood. Described subset: CD45RA+ positively selected. These receptors came from a man aged 25-45 years in good health.

The chain links TRBV7-2 to TRBJ1-5, with D possibly being TRBD1 (6 bases). Germline CDR1 SGHTA, CDR2 FQGNSA. Trimming removed 5 bases at V and 9 bases at J, with 26 bases between. This CDR3 region has 17 residues. The CDR3 region is CASSPPGGGGARGPQHF. The CDR3 DNA reads as TGTGCCAGCAGCCCCCCCGGGGGCGGGGGGGCCCGTGGGCCCCAGCATTTT.

The V and J genes are TRBV19 and TRBJ2-1, with TRBD2 identical over 13 bases. The V and J ends lost 7 bases and 10 bases, in that order; junction bases with no gene match: 4. Germline CDR1 is LNHDA and CDR2 is SQIVND (reference sequence). This CDR3 has 13 amino acids. DNA for the CDR3: TGTGCCAGTATGACTAGCGGGAGGTACGAGCAGTTCTTC. It translates to CASMTSGRYEQFF.

CDR3: CATSRLAGGIYEQYF. CDR3 in DNA: TGTGCCACCAGCAGACTAGCGGGAGGTATATACGAGCAGTACTTC. V usage is TRBV15 and J usage is TRBJ2-7; 11 nucleotides agree with TRBD2. The CDR3 spans 15 residues. V trimming: 2 bases; J trimming: 4 bases; junction bases outside the gene matches: 4. The V gene's germline CDR1 is LNHNV and CDR2 YYDKDF (reference sequence).

The sample holds one count of this clone. The rearrangement joins TRBV19 to TRBJ2-2; 10 bases fit TRBD2. V shed 6 bases and J 2 bases; nucleotides not matched to a gene: 6. The CDR3 runs to 16 residues. Germline-derived CDR1 and CDR2 are LNHDA and SQIVND (reference sequence). The CDR3 DNA reads TGTGCCAGTAGGGCCACTAGCGGGGTCAACACCGGGGAGCTGTTTTTT. Amino acids: CASRATSGVNTGELFF.

V and J are TRBV9 and TRBJ1-2; D unresolved. In germline, CDR1 is SGDLS, CDR2 YYNGEE. V was trimmed by 0 bases and J by 6 bases, leaving 9 bases between them. The CDR3 is made up of 13 amino acids. The DNA of the CDR3 is TGTGCCAGCAGCGTAGGAAATACGGATGGCTACACCTTC. It yields the protein CASSVGNTDGYTF.

The rearrangement joins TRBV18 to TRBJ2-5; 9 bases align to TRBD1. Germline V gene data show CDR1 as KGHSH and CDR2 as LQKENI. The trim removed 4 bases at V and 4 bases at J, leaving 7 bases unmatched. The CDR3 runs to 15 residues. In DNA form, the CDR3 reads TGTGCCAGCTCACTTTTTACAGGGGGCGGAGAGACCCAGTACTTC. It is translated as CASSLFTGGGETQYF. The full variable domain, with the rest looked up from reference TRBV18 and TRBJ2-5, is NAGVMQNPRHLVRRRGQEARLRCSPMKGHSHVYWYRQLPEEGLKFMVYLQKENIIDESGMPKERFSAEFPKEGPSILRIQQVVRGDSAAYFCASSLFTGGGETQYFGPGTRLLVL.

This chain connects TRBV5-1 to TRBJ2-3; possibly TRBD2 for D (5 bases). The CDR3 is 14 residues long. Germline CDR1 SGHRS, CDR2 YFSETQ. The ends were cut back, 4 bases at V and 4 bases at J, with 13 bases in the middle. DNA of the CDR3: TGCGCCAGCAGCGACACCGGAGGACCAGATACGCAGTATTTT. Its protein product is CASSDTGGPDTQYF.

CDR3 residues: CASMGDATNEKLFF. In nucleotides, the CDR3 is TGTGCCAGCATGGGGGATGCAACTAATGAAAAACTGTTTTTT. V usage is TRBV6-1 and J usage is TRBJ1-4, with D possibly matching TRBD1 (5 bases). This CDR3 contains 14 residues. CDR1 is MNHNS and CDR2 is SASEGT in the germline V gene. V was cut by 7 bases and J by 0 bases, with 9 bases left in between.

This sequence joins TRBV10-1 and TRBJ2-2; unclear D gene. The CDR3 length is 13 residues. Trimming left V 6 bases short and J 1 base short, with 6 bases between. Germline V CDR1 and CDR2: WNHNN, SYGVQD (reference sequence). CDR3 sequence: CASRTGNTGELFF. The CDR3, as DNA: TGCGCCAGCAGGACGGGGAACACCGGGGAGCTGTTTTTT.

The V call is TRBV6-1, the J call TRBJ2-1; 7 bases are shared with TRBD1. After removal of 3 bases from V and 7 bases from J, the junction contained 6 bases not matched to a gene. This CDR3 has 14 residues. CDR1 is MNHNS and CDR2 is SASEGT in the germline V gene. This CDR3 reads CASSEGQNRNEQFF. CDR3 sequence (DNA): TGTGCCAGCAGTGAGGGACAGAACCGGAATGAGCAGTTCTTC.

This chain joins TRBV28 and TRBJ2-3; 9 nucleotides line up with TRBD2. The CDR3 consists of 16 residues. Germline V gives CDR1 MDHEN, CDR2 SYDVKM. V was clipped by 8 bases and J by 2 bases; unmatched bases: 11. The CDR3 DNA reads TGTGCCAGCCCCCCTCCCCTAGCGGGACACACAGATACGCAGTATTTT. It translates to CASPPPLAGHTDTQYF.

The chain is built from TRBV5-4 and TRBJ2-7; D is uncertain. The CDR3 runs 14 residues. Trimming cost V 4 bases and J 2 bases, with 13 bases left between them. Germline V gene data show CDR1 as SGHNT and CDR2 as YYREEE (reference sequence). The CDR3 loop is CASSRPDLTYEQYF. Here the CDR3 DNA reads TGTGCCAGCAGCCGGCCCGACCTAACCTACGAGCAGTACTTC.

V gene TRBV5-1 combines with J gene TRBJ2-1; 12 nucleotides line up with TRBD2. The V gene end was trimmed by 1 base and the J gene end by 8 bases; junction bases not matched to a gene: 1. CDR3 length: 14 residues. From germline, CDR1 is SGHRS and CDR2 YFSETQ. The CDR3 DNA reads TGCGCCAGCAGCTTGCCTAGCGGGAGGGATGAGCAGTTCTTC. It codes for CASSLPSGRDEQFF.

The chain combines TRBV5-6 with TRBJ2-7, with D tentatively TRBD1 or TRBD2 (5 bases each). V lost 3 bases and J 2 bases, leaving 15 bases between the germline ends. Germline V CDR1 and CDR2: SGHDT, YYEEEE. The CDR3 loop spans 15 amino acids. CDR3 nucleotides: TGTGCCAGCAGCTCCAGCAGGGTGGGGGCCTACGAGCAGTACTTC. This sequence encodes CASSSSRVGAYEQYF.

V is TRBV5-1 and J is TRBJ1-4; no definite D call. Germline V gene sequence: CDR1 SGHRS, CDR2 YFSETQ. Trimming cost V 3 bases and J 0 bases, with 12 bases left between them. The CDR3 is made up of 16 amino acids. The CDR3 sequence: CASSSRELATNEKLFF. CDR3 in DNA: TGCGCCAGCAGCTCCCGGGAACTCGCAACTAATGAAAAACTGTTTTTT. The variable domain in full, completed from reference TRBV5-1 and TRBJ1-4, reads KAGVTQTPRYLIKTRGQQVTLSCSPISGHRSVSWYQQTPGQGLQFLFEYFSETQRNKGNFPGRFSGRQFSNSRSEMNVSTLELGDSALYLCASSSRELATNEKLFFGSGTQLSVL.

This sequence joins TRBV4-3 and TRBJ2-1; 8 bases align to TRBD1. Germline CDR1 reads LGHNA; CDR2 reads YSLEER. The V segment lost 0 bases and the J segment 13 bases; nucleotides outside the gene matches: 5. There are 13 residues in the CDR3. The CDR3, as DNA: TGCGCCAGCAGCCAAGAACTTGGGACAGGTCAGTTCTTC. Translation: CASSQELGTGQFF.

The rearrangement joins TRBV10-3 to TRBJ2-4; 13 nucleotides agree with TRBD2. V trimming: 10 bases; J trimming: 3 bases; junction bases outside the gene matches: 3. CDR1 is ENHRY, CDR2 SYGVKD, per germline. This CDR3 has 14 residues. This CDR3 reads CAKGLAGYKNIQYF. The CDR3 DNA sequence: TGTGCCAAGGGACTAGCGGGGTACAAAAACATTCAGTACTTC.

This clone was picked up one time. This chain joins TRBV11-3 and TRBJ2-5; tentatively, D is TRBD2 (7 bases). The germline V and J ends were trimmed by 2 bases and 5 bases, with 12 bases remaining between them. Germline assignment: CDR1 SGHNT and CDR2 YENEEA. The CDR3 sequence is 14 residues long. The CDR3 coding sequence is TGTGCCAGCAGCTTAAACAGGGAGGGCGAGACCCAGTACTTC. Its protein product is CASSLNREGETQYF.

To note about this clone: The same CDR3 is also encoded by other DNA sequences in this sample. The J gene is TRBJ2-5, the V gene TRBV10-1; D remains ambiguous. CDR1 is WNHNN and CDR2 is SYGVQD in the germline V gene (reference sequence). Trimming removed 0 bases at V and 4 bases at J, with 9 bases between. The length of the CDR3 is 14 residues. The chain's CDR3 is CASSESPGRETQYF. For the CDR3, the DNA is TGCGCCAGCAGTGAGTCGCCAGGCCGAGAGACCCAGTACTTC.

In the case of this clone: In the same sample, other DNA sequences code for this CDR3. J is TRBJ2-3 and V is TRBV20-1; no reliable D call. With 6 bases removed from V and 2 bases from J, the gap between germline ends came to 3 bases. CDR3 size: 10 residues. The germline gives CDR1 DFQATT, CDR2 SNEGSKA (reference sequence). This CDR3 reads CSAITDTQYF. The CDR3 nucleotides are TGCAGTGCCATCACAGATACGCAGTATTTT.

V usage is TRBV6-5 and J usage is TRBJ1-2; possibly TRBD1 for D (5 bases). The CDR3 loop spans 13 amino acids. V dropped 5 bases and J dropped 2 bases, with 9 bases sitting between them. Germline CDR1 MNHEY, CDR2 SVGAGI. The CDR3 DNA reads TGTGCCAGCAGTATCGACAGAAACTATGGCTACACCTTC. This gives the protein CASSIDRNYGYTF.

V usage is TRBV5-4 and J usage is TRBJ2-4; D possibly corresponds to TRBD1 (5 bases). V shed 2 bases and J shed 0 bases, with 9 bases lying between them. Germline CDR1 SGHNT, CDR2 YYREEE (reference sequence). CDR3 size: 15 residues. CDR3 residues: CASSLQDTAKNIQYF. The CDR3 DNA follows: TGTGCCAGCAGCTTACAGGACACAGCCAAAAACATTCAGTACTTC.

The V and J genes are TRBV28 and TRBJ1-5; 7 bases line up with TRBD1. The junction had 8 bases not matched to a gene; V was cut back by 6 bases and J by 0 bases. CDR1 MDHEN and CDR2 SYDVKM come from the germline V gene. CDR3 length: 16 amino acids. CDR3 region: CASRADREYSNQPQHF. Here the CDR3 DNA reads TGTGCCAGCAGAGCAGACAGGGAATATAGCAATCAGCCCCAGCATTTT.

As to this clone: The sample contains more than one DNA sequence encoding this CDR3. The chain uses TRBV5-4 and TRBJ2-3; D remains unclear. The CDR3 loop spans 13 amino acids. Germline lookup yields CDR1 SGHNT and CDR2 YYREEE (reference sequence). Trimming took off 0 bases at V and 2 bases at J, with 4 bases between the two ends. DNA for the CDR3: TGTGCCAGCAGCTTGGGGAACACAGATACGCAGTATTTT. This gives the protein CASSLGNTDTQYF. The full variable domain, with the rest looked up from reference TRBV5-4 and TRBJ2-3, is ETGVTQSPTHLIKTRGQQVTLRCSSQSGHNTVSWYQQALGQGPQFIFQYYREEENGRGNFPPRFSGLQFPNYSSELNVNALELDDSALYLCASSLGNTDTQYFGPGTRLTVL.

As concerns this clone: Other DNA sequences in this specimen translate into the identical CDR3. The chain couples TRBV7-9 to TRBJ2-3; D unclear. The CDR3 is made up of 14 amino acids. V was trimmed by 3 bases and J by 0 bases, leaving 7 bases between them. Germline CDR1 reads SEHNR; CDR2 reads FQNEAQ (reference sequence). DNA of the CDR3: TGTGCCAGCAGCTTGGCCCGTAGCACAGATACGCAGTATTTT. It yields the protein CASSLARSTDTQYF.

This clone came up once. This chain uses TRBV25-1 with TRBJ2-2; TRBD1 or TRBD2 may be the D gene (7 bases each). V gave up 2 bases and J gave up 5 bases, with 18 bases separating them. This CDR3 contains 17 residues. Looked up from germline, CDR1 is MGHDK and CDR2 is SYGVNS. The CDR3 DNA is TGTGCCAGCAGTGAACAAGGGAGGGGGCGGCTGACCGGGGAGCTGTTTTTT. Translation: CASSEQGRGRLTGELFF.